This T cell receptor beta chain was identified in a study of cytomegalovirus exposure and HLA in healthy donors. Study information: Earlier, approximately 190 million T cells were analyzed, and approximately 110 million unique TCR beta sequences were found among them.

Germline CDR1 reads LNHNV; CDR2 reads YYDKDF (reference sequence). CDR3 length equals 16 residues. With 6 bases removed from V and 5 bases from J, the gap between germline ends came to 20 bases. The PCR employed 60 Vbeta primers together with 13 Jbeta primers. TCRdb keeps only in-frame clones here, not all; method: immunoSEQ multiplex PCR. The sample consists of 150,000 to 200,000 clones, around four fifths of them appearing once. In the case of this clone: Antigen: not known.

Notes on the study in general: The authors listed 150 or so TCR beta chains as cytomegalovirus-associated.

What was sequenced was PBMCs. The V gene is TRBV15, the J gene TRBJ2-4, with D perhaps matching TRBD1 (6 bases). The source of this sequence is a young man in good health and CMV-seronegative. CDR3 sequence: CATRKYGTPRENIQYF. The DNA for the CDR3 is TGTGCCACCAGAAAATACGGGACACCCAGAGAAAACATTCAGTACTTC. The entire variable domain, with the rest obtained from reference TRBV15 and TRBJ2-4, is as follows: DAMVIQNPRYQVTQFGKPVTLSCSQTLNHNVMYWYQQKSSQAPKLLFHYYDKDFNNEADTPDNFQSRRPNTSFCFLDIRSPGLGDTAMYLCATRKYGTPRENIQYFGAGTRLSVL.